These 8 T cell receptor beta chains share one sample of origin, sequenced in a study of siplizumab effects on memory and regulatory T cells. Assay used: immunoSEQ multiplex PCR; TCRdb lists only in-frame clones, some missing. This sample has just under 85,000 clones, with 87% found just once. Material: Tregs sorted from blood. The receptors originated from a human donor in good health.

The chain joins TRBV11-2 to TRBJ1-2, with 7 bases that match TRBD1. V lost 5 bases, J lost 6 bases, and 6 bases stayed unmatched. CDR1 is SGHAT and CDR2 is FQNNGV in the germline V gene. The length of the CDR3 is 13 residues. CDR3 residues: CASSPDRAHGYTF. As DNA, the CDR3 is TGTGCCAGCAGCCCAGACAGGGCCCATGGCTACACCTTC.

The rearrangement links TRBV7-6 to TRBJ2-1, with 13 bases identical to TRBD2. The length of the CDR3 is 15 residues. The germline gives CDR1 SGHVS, CDR2 FNYEAQ. After removal of 5 bases from V and 7 bases from J, the junction contained 5 bases not matched to a gene. CDR3 nucleotides: TGTGCCAGCAGCCTAAGGACTAGCGGGGGAAATGAGCAGTTCTTC. Residues: CASSLRTSGGNEQFF. The whole variable domain, filled in from reference TRBV7-6 and TRBJ2-1, reads GAGVSQSPRYKVTKRGQDVALRCDPISGHVSLYWYRQALGQGPEFLTYFNYEAQQDKSGLPNDRFSAERPEGSISTLTIQRTEQRDSAMYRCASSLRTSGGNEQFFGPGTRLTVL.

The V gene is TRBV5-6, the J gene TRBJ2-3; the D gene is possibly TRBD2 (6 bases). This CDR3 spans 13 amino acids. V lost 4 bases and J lost 2, with 8 bases in between. Germline values: CDR1 SGHDT, CDR2 YYEEEE. CDR3 nucleotide sequence: TGTGCCAGCAGCCGGGACTCCACAGATACGCAGTATTTT. Encoded protein: CASSRDSTDTQYF.

In its sample, this clone was seen a few times. The chain is built from TRBV25-1 and TRBJ1-2; 11 bases align to TRBD1. The junction had 4 bases not matched to a gene; V was cut back by 6 bases and J by 4 bases. The CDR3 has 14 amino acids. Germline CDR1 is MGHDK and CDR2 is SYGVNS. The CDR3 sequence is CASSGQGAFYGYTF. The DNA for the CDR3 is TGTGCCAGCAGCGGACAGGGGGCTTTCTATGGCTACACCTTC.

This chain links TRBV6-5 with TRBJ1-2; TRBD1 might be the D (6 bases). The CDR3 is 13 amino acids. V lost 5 bases and J 4 bases, leaving 11 bases between the germline ends. Germline V CDR1 and CDR2: MNHEY, SVGAGI. For the CDR3, the DNA is TGTGCCAGCAGTAGGGGGGTTGTCTATGGCTACACCTTC. Protein sequence: CASSRGVVYGYTF.

The chain employs TRBV11-2 and TRBJ1-1; D unresolved. V was cut by 4 bases and J by 6 bases, with 9 bases left in between. Per germline, CDR1 SGHAT and CDR2 FQNNGV. The CDR3 consists of 12 residues. The CDR3, as DNA: TGTGCCAGCAGCTCCTATTATCCTGAAGCTTTCTTT. Translation: CASSSYYPEAFF.

This chain connects TRBV7-9 to TRBJ1-1; D perhaps matches TRBD1 (5 bases). Germline V gene lookup returns CDR1 SEHNR and CDR2 FQNEAQ (reference sequence). The CDR3 loop spans 11 amino acids. The V gene lost 5 bases and the J gene lost 8 bases, with 9 bases spanning the gap. CDR3: CASSRDGEAFF. The CDR3 DNA sequence: TGTGCCAGCAGCCGGGACGGCGAAGCTTTCTTT.

V and J are TRBV7-9 and TRBJ2-5; TRBD1 might be the D (6 bases). The germline V and J ends were trimmed by 5 bases and 5 bases, with 15 bases remaining between them. CDR3 length: 14 residues. Per germline, CDR1 SEHNR and CDR2 FQNEAQ (reference sequence). The CDR3 sequence: CASSRPPGDETQYF. The CDR3 nucleotides are TGTGCCAGCAGCCGACCCCCAGGGGACGAGACCCAGTACTTC.